This record covers a single T cell receptor (beta chain). Its specificity is not known. This specimen comes from a study of blood T cells in healthy people across ages. This CDR3 region has 14 residues. Trimming cost V 8 bases and J 2 bases, with 15 bases left between them. Germline CDR1 LNHDA, CDR2 SQIVND (reference sequence). Whole-study results and caveats: Long-lived donors exceeded aged donors in naive CD4+ cells and diversity. A strong correlation between TCR beta diversity and naive T cell percentage was seen.

Through a sample-barcoded 5' primer and a J-beta primer mix, a second PCR was run for roughly 6 to 11 cycles. Researchers report that a template-switch adaptor with 12 random nucleotides tagged each cDNA molecule. One entry per CDR3 protein, called by TCRdb with MiXCR from the 5' RACE reads. The sample yields hundreds of thousands of distinct CDR3 sequences, around 20% seen once. The J gene is TRBJ1-2, the V gene TRBV19; tentative D call: TRBD1 (5 bases). The sample taken for sequencing was blood. The receptor was derived from a man aged 70-80 years in good health. The CDR3: CASQSLRGNYGYTF. In DNA, the CDR3 is TGTGCCAGTCAGTCCCTGAGGGGAAACTATGGCTACACCTTC.